The 22 T cell receptor beta chains in this list originate from one sample, sequenced in a study of blood T cell repertoires in COVID-19. The assay was immunoSEQ multiplex PCR, and TCRdb's table has in-frame clones only and misses some. The table lists about 170,000 clones, about 90% of them singletons. The sample consisted of peripheral blood. These receptors originate from a young man with COVID-19, enrolled during active disease.

This rearrangement joins TRBV6-5 to TRBJ1-4; D call uncertain. CDR3 length: 14 amino acids. The germline V and J ends were trimmed by 5 bases and 0 bases, with 7 bases remaining between them. Looked up from germline, CDR1 is MNHEY and CDR2 is SVGAGI. The CDR3 sequence is CASSLSSTNEKLFF. DNA for the CDR3: TGTGCCAGCAGTCTTAGTTCAACTAATGAAAAACTGTTTTTT.

This sequence joins TRBV9 and TRBJ2-3; the match to TRBD2 covers 7 bases. The CDR3 contains 15 residues. Germline CDR1 and CDR2: SGDLS and YYNGEE. Losses at the gene ends were 4 bases for V and 8 bases for J; bases not matched to a gene: 13. CDR3 loop: CASSFSTSLPGTQYF. DNA for the CDR3: TGTGCCAGCAGCTTCTCGACTAGCCTCCCTGGTACGCAGTATTTT.

CDR3: CASGGGLSYNSPLHF. The CDR3 coding sequence is TGTGCTAGTGGGGGAGGGCTCTCCTATAATTCACCCCTCCACTTT. The chain links TRBV12-5 to TRBJ1-6, with no clear D. Trimming cost V 6 bases and J 0 bases, with 9 bases left between them. There are 15 residues in the CDR3. Germline V CDR1 and CDR2: LGHNT, FRNRAP.

The rearrangement links TRBV5-6 to TRBJ1-3; 8 bases fit TRBD1. The CDR3 spans 13 residues. V was clipped by 4 bases and J by 7 bases; unmatched bases: 4. Germline CDR1 reads SGHDT; CDR2 reads YYEEEE. CDR3 loop: CASSQRQGNTIYF. The CDR3 nucleotides are TGTGCCAGCAGCCAAAGACAGGGGAACACCATATATTTT.

This clone showed up just once. The genes are TRBV18 and TRBJ1-2; possibly TRBD1 for D (5 bases). The CDR3 consists of 14 residues. Germline values: CDR1 KGHSH, CDR2 LQKENI. The ends were cut back, 0 bases at V and 4 bases at J, with 9 bases in the middle. The CDR3 loop is CASSPPGGGYGYTF. The CDR3 region has the DNA TGTGCCAGCTCACCACCGGGGGGTGGCTATGGCTACACCTTC.

This clone was seen once. J is TRBJ2-3 and V is TRBV7-2; a weak D match, TRBD2 (6 bases). Germline V gene sequence: CDR1 SGHTA, CDR2 FQGNSA. The CDR3 is made up of 15 amino acids. V was clipped by 2 bases and J by 0 bases, with 9 bases between them. CDR3 coding DNA: TGTGCCAGCAGCTTATGGCGGGGTAGCACAGATACGCAGTATTTT. Protein sequence: CASSLWRGSTDTQYF.

J is TRBJ2-7 and V is TRBV20-1, with a possible D match to TRBD1 (5 bases). The germline V gene encodes CDR1 DFQATT and CDR2 SNEGSKA (reference sequence). The length of the CDR3 is 14 residues. Trimming cost V 3 bases and J 2 bases, with 14 bases left between them. The CDR3 DNA sequence: TGCAGTGCTAGTGACAGAAAAAGTACCTACGAGCAGTACTTC. It codes for CSASDRKSTYEQYF.

The chain employs TRBV20-1 and TRBJ2-3, with D possibly TRBD2 on 6 matching bases. Trimming cost V 3 bases and J 4 bases, with 11 bases left between them. This CDR3 comprises 13 residues. CDR1 is DFQATT and CDR2 is SNEGSKA in the germline V gene (reference sequence). This CDR3 reads CSASFASADTQYF. For the CDR3, the DNA is TGCAGTGCTAGTTTCGCTAGCGCAGATACGCAGTATTTT.

The table lists this clone with a count of one. The genes are TRBV6-5 and TRBJ1-5; 7 bases map to TRBD1. Germline V CDR1 and CDR2: MNHEY, SVGAGI. This CDR3 has 14 amino acids. The junction had 5 bases not matched to a gene; V was cut back by 5 bases and J by 4 bases. In DNA form, the CDR3 reads TGTGCCAGCAGTAGAACAGGGGAAAATCAGCCCCAGCATTTT. Translation gives CASSRTGENQPQHF.

The genes are TRBV27 and TRBJ2-1, with D possibly TRBD2 on 6 matching bases. The CDR3 sequence is 15 residues long. Germline CDR1 MNHEY, CDR2 SMNVEV (reference sequence). V was clipped by 2 bases and J by 0 bases, with 8 bases between them. In DNA, the CDR3 is TGTGCCAGCAGTTTAGGGGGGAGCTCCTACAATGAGCAGTTCTTC. Its translation is CASSLGGSSYNEQFF.

The sample holds many counts of this clone. The V gene is TRBV5-4, the J gene TRBJ1-1, with D perhaps matching TRBD1 (6 bases). The V end lost 4 bases, the J end lost 5 bases, and 15 bases lay between the germline ends. CDR3 size: 14 residues. CDR1 and CDR2 from the germline V gene are SGHNT and YYREEE (reference sequence). In DNA, the CDR3 is TGTGCCAGCAGCCTGGGGGGCGCTAGGACTGAAGCTTTCTTT. As protein: CASSLGGARTEAFF.

The CDR3 DNA sequence: TGCAGCGTTGCGACACCAGGGACACAAAGGAGCCTCTATGGCTACACCTTC. Protein product: CSVATPGTQRSLYGYTF. The V and J genes are TRBV29-1 and TRBJ1-2; possibly TRBD1 for D (6 bases). The ends were cut back, 4 bases at V and 4 bases at J, with 25 bases in the middle. This CDR3 has 17 amino acids. CDR1 is SQVTM, CDR2 ANQGSEA, per germline.

This chain joins TRBV19 and TRBJ1-5, with D possibly TRBD1 on 5 matching bases. Trimming stripped 7 bases from V and 0 bases from J, with 10 bases between. Germline CDR1 is LNHDA and CDR2 is SQIVND (reference sequence). This CDR3 has 14 amino acids. This chain's CDR3 is CASKGHPSNQPQHF. The CDR3 DNA sequence: TGTGCCAGTAAAGGACACCCTAGCAATCAGCCCCAGCATTTT.

This clone has just one count. The V call is TRBV9, the J call TRBJ2-5; TRBD1 is a possible D gene (6 bases). This CDR3 spans 17 amino acids. V was clipped by 0 bases and J by 4 bases, with 19 bases between them. Per germline, CDR1 SGDLS and CDR2 YYNGEE. CDR3 region: CASSVASGQSSRETQYF. For the CDR3, the DNA is TGTGCCAGCAGCGTAGCAAGTGGACAGTCTTCAAGAGAGACCCAGTACTTC.

V and J are TRBV9 and TRBJ1-1; possibly TRBD1 for D (6 bases). The CDR3 sequence is 14 residues long. V was pared by 3 bases and J by 6 bases, with 15 bases between. From germline, CDR1 is SGDLS and CDR2 YYNGEE. This CDR3 reads CASSAGQGFPEAFF. The DNA for the CDR3 is TGTGCCAGCAGCGCGGGACAAGGCTTCCCTGAAGCTTTCTTT.

The V gene is TRBV5-1, the J gene TRBJ1-4, with TRBD1 matching over 9 bases. Germline assignment: CDR1 SGHRS and CDR2 YFSETQ. This CDR3 comprises 17 residues. Trimming cost V 0 bases and J 8 bases; bases outside gene matches: 11. The CDR3 sequence: CASSLGSAGQGREKLFF. CDR3 DNA sequence: TGCGCCAGCAGCTTGGGTTCAGCGGGACAGGGACGAGAAAAACTGTTTTTT.

This clone was picked up one time. This chain joins TRBV6-2 or TRBV6-3 and TRBJ2-2, with D possibly TRBD1 on 5 matching bases. The CDR3 contains 15 residues. Trimming took off 1 base at V and 5 bases at J, with 11 bases between the two ends. Germline CDR1 is MNHEY and CDR2 is SVGEGT. CDR3 nucleotides: TGTGCCAGCAGTTACTGGGGCAGACCGACCGGGGAGCTGTTTTTT. This translates into CASSYWGRPTGELFF.

The CDR3 DNA is TGTGCCAGCAGTCACAGGGGTGTCACTGAAGCTTTCTTT. Encoded protein: CASSHRGVTEAFF. The V gene is TRBV6-5, the J gene TRBJ1-1; 7 nucleotides align to TRBD1. V lost 5 bases and J lost 4; bases outside the gene matches: 4. Germline V gene data show CDR1 as MNHEY and CDR2 as SVGAGI. This CDR3 has 13 amino acids.

This chain links TRBV21-1 with TRBJ2-1; the table's D call TRBD1 went unverified against the DNA. TRBV21-1 is a known pseudogene. The CDR3 runs to 16 residues. For the CDR3, the DNA is TGTGCCAGCAGCAAAGCGGACAGAGACCTCTACAATGAGCAGTTCTTC. Translating gives CASSKADRDLYNEQFF.

The chain uses TRBV4-3 and TRBJ2-3, with 13 positions matching TRBD2. The CDR3 has 17 residues. CDR1 is LGHNA and CDR2 is YSLEER in the germline V gene. The ends lost 3 bases at V and 5 bases at J; junction bases unmatched: 8. CDR3 region: CASSQVLAGGPGDTQYF. CDR3 nucleotide sequence: TGCGCCAGCAGCCAGGTACTAGCGGGGGGGCCAGGAGATACGCAGTATTTT.

The chain uses TRBV10-3 and TRBJ1-2; 11 bases match TRBD1. Trimming removed 7 bases from V and 6 bases from J; junction bases left unmatched: 7. Germline V gene lookup returns CDR1 ENHRY and CDR2 SYGVKD. CDR3 length: 14 residues. CDR3 sequence (DNA): TGTGCCATCAAACCGGGACAGGGGGTAGATGGCTACACCTTC. It yields the protein CAIKPGQGVDGYTF.

This clone was observed a few times. CDR3 amino acids: CASSPLQTPGGNTIYF. The DNA of the CDR3 is TGTGCCAGCAGTCCCCTACAGACTCCGGGGGGAAACACCATATATTTT. V is TRBV27 and J is TRBJ1-3; D uncertain. The germline CDR1 and CDR2 sequences are MNHEY and SMNVEV (reference sequence). V was cut by 5 bases and J by 4 bases, with 18 bases left in between. The CDR3 contains 16 residues.